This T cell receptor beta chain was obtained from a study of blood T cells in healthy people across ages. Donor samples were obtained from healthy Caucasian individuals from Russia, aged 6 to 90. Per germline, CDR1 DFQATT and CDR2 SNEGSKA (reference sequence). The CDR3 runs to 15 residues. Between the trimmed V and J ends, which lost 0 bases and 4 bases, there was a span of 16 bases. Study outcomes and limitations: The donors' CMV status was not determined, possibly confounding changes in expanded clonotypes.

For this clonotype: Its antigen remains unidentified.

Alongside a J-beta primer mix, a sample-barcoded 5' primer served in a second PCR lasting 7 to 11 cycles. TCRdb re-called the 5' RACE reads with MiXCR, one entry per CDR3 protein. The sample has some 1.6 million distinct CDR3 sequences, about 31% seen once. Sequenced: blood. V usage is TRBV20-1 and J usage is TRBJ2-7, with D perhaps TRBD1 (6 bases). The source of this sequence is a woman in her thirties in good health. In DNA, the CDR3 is TGCAGTGCTAGAGATCTTCAGGGGAGTACTTACGAGCAGTACTTC. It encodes CSARDLQGSTYEQYF.